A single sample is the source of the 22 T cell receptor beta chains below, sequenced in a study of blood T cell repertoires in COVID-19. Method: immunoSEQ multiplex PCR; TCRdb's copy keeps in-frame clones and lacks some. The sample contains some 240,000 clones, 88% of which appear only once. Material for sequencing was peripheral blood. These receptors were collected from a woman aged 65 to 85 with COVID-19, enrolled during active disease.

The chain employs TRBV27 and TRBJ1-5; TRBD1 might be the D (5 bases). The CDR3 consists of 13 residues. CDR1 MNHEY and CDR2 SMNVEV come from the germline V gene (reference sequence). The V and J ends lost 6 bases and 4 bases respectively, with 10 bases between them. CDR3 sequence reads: CASRSGGNQPQHF. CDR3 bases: TGTGCCAGCAGGTCGGGGGGGAATCAGCCCCAGCATTTT.

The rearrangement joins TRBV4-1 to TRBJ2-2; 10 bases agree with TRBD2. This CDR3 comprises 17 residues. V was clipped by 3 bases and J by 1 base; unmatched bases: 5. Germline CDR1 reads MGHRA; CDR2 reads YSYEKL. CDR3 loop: CASSQGRLAGNTGELFF. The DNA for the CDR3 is TGCGCCAGCAGCCAGGGTCGACTAGCGGGGAACACCGGGGAGCTGTTTTTT.

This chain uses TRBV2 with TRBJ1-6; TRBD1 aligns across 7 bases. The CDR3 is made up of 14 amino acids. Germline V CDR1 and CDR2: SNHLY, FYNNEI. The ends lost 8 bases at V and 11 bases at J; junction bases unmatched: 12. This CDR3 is CASGEQGPQAPLHF. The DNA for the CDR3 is TGTGCCAGCGGGGAACAGGGGCCCCAGGCACCCCTCCACTTT.

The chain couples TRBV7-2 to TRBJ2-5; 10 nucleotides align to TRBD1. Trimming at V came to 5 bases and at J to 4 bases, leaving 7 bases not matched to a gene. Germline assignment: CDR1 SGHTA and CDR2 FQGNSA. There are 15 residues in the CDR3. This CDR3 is CASSPGQGIGETQYF. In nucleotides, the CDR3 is TGTGCCAGCAGCCCGGGACAGGGGATAGGAGAGACCCAGTACTTC.

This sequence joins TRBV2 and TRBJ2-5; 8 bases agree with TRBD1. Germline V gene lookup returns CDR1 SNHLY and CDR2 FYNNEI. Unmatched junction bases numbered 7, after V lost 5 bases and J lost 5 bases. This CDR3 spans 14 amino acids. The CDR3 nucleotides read TGTGCCAGCAGTCGGCAGGGGGCGCGGGAGACCCAGTACTTC. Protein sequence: CASSRQGARETQYF.

The CDR3 reads CATSATRDRGYEQYF. The CDR3 DNA sequence: TGTGCCACCAGTGCCACACGGGACAGGGGGTACGAGCAGTACTTC. This chain joins TRBV24-1 and TRBJ2-7; 11 bases line up with TRBD1. Germline trimming cut 5 bases from V and 4 bases from J; bases unmatched to any gene: 6. Germline V CDR1 and CDR2: KGHDR, SFDVKD. The CDR3 runs 15 residues.

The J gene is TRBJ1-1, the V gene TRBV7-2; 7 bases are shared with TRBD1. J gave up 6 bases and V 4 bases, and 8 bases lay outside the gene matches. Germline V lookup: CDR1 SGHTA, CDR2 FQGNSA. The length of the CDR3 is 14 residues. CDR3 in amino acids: CASSSPDRAPEAFF. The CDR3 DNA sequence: TGTGCCAGCAGCTCCCCCGACAGGGCCCCTGAAGCTTTCTTT. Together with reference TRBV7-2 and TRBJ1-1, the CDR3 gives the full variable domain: GAGVSQSPSNKVTEKGKDVELRCDPISGHTALYWYRQSLGQGLEFLIYFQGNSAPDKSGLPSDRFSAERTGGSVSTLTIQRTQQEDSAVYLCASSSPDRAPEAFFGQGTRLTVV.

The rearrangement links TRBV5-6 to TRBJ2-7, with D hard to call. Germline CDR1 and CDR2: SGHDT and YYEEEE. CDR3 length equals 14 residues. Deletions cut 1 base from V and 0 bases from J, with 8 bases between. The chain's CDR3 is CASSLWAASYEQYF. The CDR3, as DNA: TGTGCCAGCAGCTTGTGGGCAGCCTCCTACGAGCAGTACTTC.

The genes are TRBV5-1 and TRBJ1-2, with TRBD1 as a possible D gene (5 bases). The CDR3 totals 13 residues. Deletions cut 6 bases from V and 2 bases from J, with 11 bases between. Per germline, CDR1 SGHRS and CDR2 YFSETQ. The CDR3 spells CASTTDQNYGYTF. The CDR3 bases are TGCGCCAGCACGACAGACCAAAACTATGGCTACACCTTC.

This chain's CDR3 is CASSLNGQSYQPQHF. The CDR3 DNA reads as TGTGCCAGCAGTTTAAATGGACAGTCTTATCAGCCCCAGCATTTT. The V call is TRBV27, the J call TRBJ1-5; perhaps TRBD1 as D (6 bases). With 2 bases removed from V and 5 bases from J, the gap between germline ends came to 13 bases. The CDR3 is 15 amino acids. Germline assignment: CDR1 MNHEY and CDR2 SMNVEV (reference sequence).

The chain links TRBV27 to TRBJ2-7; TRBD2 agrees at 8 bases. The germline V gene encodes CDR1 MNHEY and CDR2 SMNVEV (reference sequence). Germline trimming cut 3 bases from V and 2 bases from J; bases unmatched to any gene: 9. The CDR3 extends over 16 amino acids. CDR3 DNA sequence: TGTGCCAGCAGTTTCTCAAGCGGGAGCCTTCCCTACGAGCAGTACTTC. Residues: CASSFSSGSLPYEQYF.

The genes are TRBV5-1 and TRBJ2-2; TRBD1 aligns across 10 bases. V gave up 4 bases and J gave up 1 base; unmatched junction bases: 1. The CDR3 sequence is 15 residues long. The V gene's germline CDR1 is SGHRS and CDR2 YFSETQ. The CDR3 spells CASSGDRGNTGELFF. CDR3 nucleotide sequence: TGCGCCAGCAGCGGGGACAGGGGGAACACCGGGGAGCTGTTTTTT.

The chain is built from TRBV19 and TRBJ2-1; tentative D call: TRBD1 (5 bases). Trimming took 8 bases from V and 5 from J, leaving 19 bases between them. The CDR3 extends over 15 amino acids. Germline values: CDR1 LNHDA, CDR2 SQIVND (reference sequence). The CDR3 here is CASQIGQGVHNEQFF. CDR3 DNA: TGTGCCAGTCAGATCGGGCAGGGTGTTCACAATGAGCAGTTCTTC. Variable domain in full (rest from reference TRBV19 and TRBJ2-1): DGGITQSPKYLFRKEGQNVTLSCEQNLNHDAMYWYRQDPGQGLRLIYYSQIVNDFQKGDIAEGYSVSREKKESFPLTVTSAQKNPTAFYLCASQIGQGVHNEQFFGPGTRLTVL.

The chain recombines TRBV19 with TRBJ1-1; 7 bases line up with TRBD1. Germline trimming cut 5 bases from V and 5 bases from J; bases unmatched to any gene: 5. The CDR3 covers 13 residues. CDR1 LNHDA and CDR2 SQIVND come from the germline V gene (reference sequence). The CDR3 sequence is CASSRQGDTEAFF. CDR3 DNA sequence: TGTGCCAGTAGTCGGCAGGGGGATACTGAAGCTTTCTTT.

The CDR3 nucleotides are TGCAGTGCTATTGACAGGGGTGGGATGAACACTGAAGCTTTCTTT. It is translated as CSAIDRGGMNTEAFF. V gene TRBV20-1 combines with J gene TRBJ1-1, with TRBD1 identical over 8 bases. The J segment lost 0 bases and the V segment lost 4 bases, leaving 7 bases of the junction unmatched. The length of the CDR3 is 15 residues. The germline gives CDR1 DFQATT, CDR2 SNEGSKA (reference sequence).

The CDR3 reads CASSIERTALRRPQHF. The DNA of the CDR3 is TGTGCCAGCAGTATTGAAAGGACAGCGCTCAGGAGGCCCCAGCATTTT. The rearrangement uses TRBV28 and TRBJ1-5; D may be TRBD1 (6 bases). The germline V and J ends were trimmed by 5 bases and 9 bases, with 23 bases remaining between them. The germline gives CDR1 MDHEN, CDR2 SYDVKM. The CDR3 contains 16 residues.

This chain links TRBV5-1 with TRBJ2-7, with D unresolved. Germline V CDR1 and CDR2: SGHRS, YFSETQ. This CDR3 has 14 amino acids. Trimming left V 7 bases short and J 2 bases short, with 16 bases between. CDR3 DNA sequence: TGCGCCAGCTACAACAGTCCACTTCCCTACGAGCAGTACTTC. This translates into CASYNSPLPYEQYF.

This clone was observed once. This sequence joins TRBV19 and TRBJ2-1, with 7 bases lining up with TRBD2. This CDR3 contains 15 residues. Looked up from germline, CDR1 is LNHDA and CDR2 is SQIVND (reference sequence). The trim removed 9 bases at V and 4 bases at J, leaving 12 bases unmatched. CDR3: CASQTSRSPYNEQFF. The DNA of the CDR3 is TGTGCCAGCCAGACTAGCAGATCGCCTTACAATGAGCAGTTCTTC.

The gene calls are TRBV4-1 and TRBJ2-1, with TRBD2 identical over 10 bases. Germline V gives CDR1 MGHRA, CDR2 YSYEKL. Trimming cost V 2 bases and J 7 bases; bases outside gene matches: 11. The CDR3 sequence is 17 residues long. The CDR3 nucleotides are TGCGCCAGCAGCCAACGCCCCAGGGCTAGCGGGAGTAATGAGCAGTTCTTC. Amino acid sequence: CASSQRPRASGSNEQFF.

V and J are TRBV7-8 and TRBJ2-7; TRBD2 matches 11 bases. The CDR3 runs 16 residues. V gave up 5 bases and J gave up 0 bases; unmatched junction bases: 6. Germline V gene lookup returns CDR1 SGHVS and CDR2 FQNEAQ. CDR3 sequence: CASSRGTSGFSYEQYF. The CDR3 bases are TGTGCCAGCAGCCGAGGGACTAGCGGCTTCTCCTACGAGCAGTACTTC.

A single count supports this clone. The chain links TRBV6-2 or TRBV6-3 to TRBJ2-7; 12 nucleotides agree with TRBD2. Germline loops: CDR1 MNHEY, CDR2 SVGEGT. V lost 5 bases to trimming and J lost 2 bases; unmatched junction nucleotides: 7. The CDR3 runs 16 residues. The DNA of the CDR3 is TGTGCCAGCAGTCCCATAACTAGCGGGAGGACCTACGAGCAGTACTTC. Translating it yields CASSPITSGRTYEQYF.

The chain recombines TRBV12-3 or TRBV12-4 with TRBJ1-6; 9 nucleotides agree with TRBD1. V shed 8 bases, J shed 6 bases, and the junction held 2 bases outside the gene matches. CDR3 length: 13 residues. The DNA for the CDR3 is TGTGCCAGCCAGGACAGGGGTAATTCACCCCTCCACTTT. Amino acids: CASQDRGNSPLHF.